This TCR beta chain was captured in a study of blood T cell repertoires in COVID-19. How the authors handled the data: It was from reference gene primer amplification that nucleated cell counts were estimated. TCRdb keeps only in-frame clones here, not all; method: immunoSEQ multiplex PCR. Clone size and V and J calls were adopted from that table, with D and trimming inferred from the DNA. The data contain 150,000 to 200,000 clones, about 89% of them singletons. The sample was peripheral blood. This receptor was identified in a man aged 35-49 years with active or convalescent COVID-19.

The CDR3 DNA reads as TGTGCCAGCAGCTCGGACAGGGGAGCTGAAGCTTTCTTT. Protein product: CASSSDRGAEAFF. The chain carries TRBV11-2 and TRBJ1-1; 9 bases align to TRBD1. This CDR3 comprises 13 residues. Trimming removed 4 bases from V and 6 bases from J; junction bases left unmatched: 3. Germline V CDR1 and CDR2: SGHAT, FQNNGV.